The source of this T cell receptor beta chain is a study of cytomegalovirus exposure and HLA in healthy donors. Concerning this clone itself: Other DNA sequences in the sample encode the same CDR3.

PCR employed 60 Vbeta and 13 Jbeta primers. TCRdb keeps only in-frame clones here, not all; method: immunoSEQ multiplex PCR. The repertoire includes about 100,000 clones, about three quarters of them detected once, and 7% to 9% sits in the top ten. The sequencing input was PBMCs. This receptor was taken from a man between 40 and 49 years old in good health and CMV-seropositive.

CDR3 sequence (DNA): TGTGCCAGCAGCTTAAGACGGACCCCTCTCGGGGACAGTGAAGCTTTCTTT. Translating gives CASSLRRTPLGDSEAFF. This sequence joins TRBV7-3 and TRBJ1-1, with 7 nucleotides matching TRBD1. The CDR3 length is 17 residues. CDR1 and CDR2 from the germline V gene are SGHTA and FQGTGA. V was pared by 1 base and J by 7 bases, with 15 bases of the junction left unmatched.